This entry lists 19 T cell receptor beta chains sequenced from one sample in a study of CD8 T cells in Susac syndrome. The RNA, roughly 0.45 to 1 ug, was put through reverse transcription using random hexamers. TCRdb independently ran MiXCR on the immunoSEQ multiplex PCR reads; one entry per CDR3 protein. The top ten hold less than 0.4% of the sample, which has 100,000 to 150,000 distinct CDR3 sequences, 85% to 95% seen once. Material: CD8+ T cells from PBMCs. These receptors all stem from a human donor with multiple sclerosis.

The chain combines TRBV10-3 with TRBJ2-3, with a weak D call TRBD2 (5 bases). The germline V gene has CDR1 ENHRY and CDR2 SYGVKD. The CDR3 consists of 14 residues. Trimming shortened V by 6 bases and J by 0 bases, and 10 bases separated the two germline ends. The CDR3 DNA reads TGTGCCATCAGAGCGGACGGGAGCACAGATACGCAGTATTTT. Its translation: CAIRADGSTDTQYF.

The chain couples TRBV6-2 or TRBV6-3 to TRBJ2-1, with 14 nucleotides matching TRBD2. There are 22 residues in the CDR3. Germline assignment: CDR1 MNHEY and CDR2 SVGEGT. Trimming cost V 6 bases and J 1 base; bases outside gene matches: 20. CDR3 bases: TGTGCCAGCAGCCCCCCCCTGGCATCCGGGACTAGCGGGAGTTTTTCCTACAATGAGCAGTTCTTC. Translated, it gives CASSPPLASGTSGSFSYNEQFF.

V usage is TRBV5-1 and J usage is TRBJ2-1, with a tentative D call TRBD1 (6 bases). Trimming cost V 3 bases and J 2 bases, with 9 bases left between them. The CDR3 length is 14 residues. Germline loops: CDR1 SGHRS, CDR2 YFSETQ. DNA for the CDR3: TGCGCCAGCAGCTCCCGGGACACCTACAATGAGCAGTTCTTC. Translated, it gives CASSSRDTYNEQFF.

The chain combines TRBV28 with TRBJ1-6, with 7 bases that match TRBD1. J gave up 10 bases and V 6 bases, and 9 bases lay outside the gene matches. This CDR3 spans 14 amino acids. CDR1 MDHEN and CDR2 SYDVKM come from the germline V gene. The CDR3 sequence is CASSLTGIRSPLHF. The CDR3 nucleotides are TGTGCCAGCAGCTTGACAGGGATACGGTCACCCCTCCACTTT.

The chain links TRBV28 to TRBJ2-5, with D perhaps TRBD1 or TRBD2 (5 bases each). The CDR3 spans 13 residues. Germline values: CDR1 MDHEN, CDR2 SYDVKM. V was clipped by 10 bases and J by 5 bases, with 17 bases between them. CDR3 sequence reads: CATRGPYDETQYF. DNA for the CDR3: TGTGCCACCCGGGGACCGTACGATGAGACCCAGTACTTC.

In DNA form, the CDR3 reads TGTGCCAGCAGTTACACCTCGGAAAATACCGGGGAGCTGTTTTTT. Translation gives CASSYTSENTGELFF. This sequence joins TRBV6-5 and TRBJ2-2; D is uncertain. The CDR3 contains 15 residues. V shed 2 bases and J shed 5 bases, with 12 bases lying between them. Germline CDR1 reads MNHEY; CDR2 reads SVGAGI.

The chain combines TRBV12-3 or TRBV12-4 with TRBJ1-5, with D perhaps TRBD1 (6 bases). The CDR3 sequence is 14 residues long. Trimming removed 4 bases at V and 3 bases at J, with 10 bases between. CDR3 bases: TGTGCCAGCAGTTCAGGGGTGCTCAATCAGCCCCAGCATTTT. Translating gives CASSSGVLNQPQHF.

The gene calls are TRBV3-1 and TRBJ2-5, with a tentative D call TRBD1 (8 bases). The ends were cut back, 4 bases at V and 4 bases at J, with 16 bases in the middle. The CDR3 is made up of 15 amino acids. In germline, CDR1 is LGHDT, CDR2 YNNKEL (reference sequence). The CDR3 DNA reads TGTGCCAGCAGCCCACAGGGGGGGGCAGCAGAGACCCAGTACTTC. Translating gives CASSPQGGAAETQYF.

The rearrangement links TRBV7-3 to TRBJ2-1, with TRBD2 identical over 10 bases. V lost 5 bases, J lost 5 bases, and 6 bases stayed unmatched. The CDR3 extends over 15 amino acids. Looked up from germline, CDR1 is SGHTA and CDR2 is FQGTGA. CDR3: CASSIPGTSDNEQFF. CDR3 coding DNA: TGTGCCAGCAGCATCCCCGGGACTAGCGACAATGAGCAGTTCTTC. Full variable domain (missing parts from reference TRBV7-3 and TRBJ2-1): GAGVSQTPSNKVTEKGKYVELRCDPISGHTALYWYRQSLGQGPEFLIYFQGTGAADDSGLPNDRFFAVRPEGSVSTLKIQRTERGDSAVYLCASSIPGTSDNEQFFGPGTRLTVL.

This rearrangement joins TRBV5-1 to TRBJ2-1; the D gene is possibly TRBD1 (5 bases). Germline V gene sequence: CDR1 SGHRS, CDR2 YFSETQ. This CDR3 is built from 14 residues. V lost 2 bases, J lost 4 bases, and 10 bases lay in between. The CDR3 reads CASSLNQGYNEQFF. The DNA of the CDR3 is TGCGCCAGCAGCTTAAACCAGGGTTACAATGAGCAGTTCTTC.

V gene TRBV9 combines with J gene TRBJ2-5; D is possibly TRBD1 or TRBD2 (6 bases each). The CDR3 length is 14 residues. The germline V gene encodes CDR1 SGDLS and CDR2 YYNGEE. Deletions cut 3 bases from V and 2 bases from J, with 11 bases between. CDR3 in amino acids: CASSGGARQETQYF. DNA of the CDR3: TGTGCCAGCAGCGGGGGGGCCAGGCAAGAGACCCAGTACTTC.

The V call is TRBV7-6, the J call TRBJ2-3; 7 bases fit TRBD2. Germline loops: CDR1 SGHVS, CDR2 FNYEAQ. After removal of 2 bases from V and 1 base from J, the junction contained 12 bases not matched to a gene. The CDR3 has 18 residues. The CDR3 reads CASSLRGARERGTDTQYF. The CDR3 region has the DNA TGTGCCAGCAGCTTACGGGGTGCGCGGGAGCGGGGCACAGATACGCAGTATTTT.

This clonotype showed up just a few times. The V call is TRBV19, the J call TRBJ2-2; D may be TRBD2 (6 bases). V was trimmed by 10 bases and J by 0 bases, leaving 15 bases between them. The germline V gene encodes CDR1 LNHDA and CDR2 SQIVND (reference sequence). CDR3 length: 15 residues. DNA of the CDR3: TGTGCCACCGGGGGAGTAGCAGCGAACACCGGGGAGCTGTTTTTT. It codes for CATGGVAANTGELFF.

This sequence joins TRBV7-9 and TRBJ2-7; D is ambiguous. CDR1 is SEHNR and CDR2 is FQNEAQ in the germline V gene (reference sequence). There are 13 residues in the CDR3. With 0 bases removed from V and 5 bases from J, the gap between germline ends came to 8 bases. The CDR3 loop reads CASSLAGVHEQYF. The DNA for the CDR3 is TGTGCCAGCAGCTTAGCAGGTGTTCACGAGCAGTACTTC.

This chain connects TRBV6-1 to TRBJ2-5; unclear D gene. Trimming left V 3 bases short and J 1 base short, with 12 bases between. Germline V gene lookup returns CDR1 MNHNS and CDR2 SASEGT. CDR3 length: 15 amino acids. The CDR3 DNA reads as TGTGCCAGCAGTGATTCGCCAACCCCCCAAGAGACCCAGTACTTC. This codes for CASSDSPTPQETQYF.

This clonotype was counted a single time. The chain recombines TRBV20-1 with TRBJ1-4; a weak D match, TRBD1 (5 bases). V lost 3 bases to trimming and J lost 6 bases, with 17 bases between them. The CDR3 totals 15 residues. Per the germline V gene, CDR1 is DFQATT and CDR2 is SNEGSKA (reference sequence). CDR3 in DNA: TGCAGTGCTAGGCAACCGGGACCCCGTTATGAAAAACTGTTTTTT. It specifies CSARQPGPRYEKLFF.

The V call is TRBV5-1, the J call TRBJ2-1; tentatively, D is TRBD1 (6 bases). CDR1 SGHRS and CDR2 YFSETQ come from the germline V gene. The CDR3 is 13 amino acids. The V end lost 2 bases, the J end lost 8 bases, and 11 bases lay between the germline ends. The CDR3 DNA sequence: TGCGCCAGCAGCTTTACAGGGTCCCATGAGCAGTTCTTC. This gives the protein CASSFTGSHEQFF. Looking up the rest from reference TRBV5-1 and TRBJ2-1 gives the full variable domain: KAGVTQTPRYLIKTRGQQVTLSCSPISGHRSVSWYQQTPGQGLQFLFEYFSETQRNKGNFPGRFSGRQFSNSRSEMNVSTLELGDSALYLCASSFTGSHEQFFGPGTRLTVL.

This chain connects TRBV6-5 to TRBJ1-1; no firm D call. The V end lost 8 bases, the J end lost 9 bases, and 19 bases lay between the germline ends. The CDR3 consists of 13 residues. The germline V gene has CDR1 MNHEY and CDR2 SVGAGI. CDR3 sequence (DNA): TGTGCCAGCGGCGGGGTTAGATTGCTCAAAGCTTTCTTT. This translates into CASGGVRLLKAFF.

The V call is TRBV7-9, the J call TRBJ2-7; D remains unclear. V gave up 1 base and J gave up 5 bases, with 6 bases separating them. There are 12 residues in the CDR3. Per germline, CDR1 SEHNR and CDR2 FQNEAQ (reference sequence). The CDR3 sequence is CASSLGRDEQYF. The CDR3 region has the DNA TGTGCCAGCAGCTTAGGACGGGACGAGCAGTACTTC.